This T cell receptor (beta chain) was recovered during a study of Graves' ophthalmopathy and Graves' hyperthyroidism. Study-wide points: Blood repertoires reportedly contained most expanded thyroid clonotypes above 0.001 frequency.

Amplified material comprised TCR beta CDR3 regions derived from RNA transcripts. The first round was an RT-PCR with HTBI primers, and the second round was a multiplex PCR. TCRdb recomputed calls from the multiplex PCR reads with MiXCR, one row per CDR3 protein. The table shows 350,000 to 400,000 distinct CDR3 sequences, with just over 15% occurring only once. This clonotype showed up just a few times. The antigen remains unidentified. V shed 2 bases and J 5 bases; nucleotides not matched to a gene: 13. CDR1 and CDR2 from the germline V gene are MNHEY and SVGEGT. The CDR3 contains 18 residues. Sequencing used peripheral blood. The chain has TRBV6-2 or TRBV6-3 and TRBJ2-5; 11 bases are a match to TRBD2. The sequence came from a woman aged 18-35 years with stable Graves' hyperthyroidism. This CDR3 is CASSYGTSGGSRVETQYF. The DNA of the CDR3 is TGTGCCAGCAGTTACGGCACTAGCGGGGGATCCCGGGTGGAGACCCAGTACTTC.